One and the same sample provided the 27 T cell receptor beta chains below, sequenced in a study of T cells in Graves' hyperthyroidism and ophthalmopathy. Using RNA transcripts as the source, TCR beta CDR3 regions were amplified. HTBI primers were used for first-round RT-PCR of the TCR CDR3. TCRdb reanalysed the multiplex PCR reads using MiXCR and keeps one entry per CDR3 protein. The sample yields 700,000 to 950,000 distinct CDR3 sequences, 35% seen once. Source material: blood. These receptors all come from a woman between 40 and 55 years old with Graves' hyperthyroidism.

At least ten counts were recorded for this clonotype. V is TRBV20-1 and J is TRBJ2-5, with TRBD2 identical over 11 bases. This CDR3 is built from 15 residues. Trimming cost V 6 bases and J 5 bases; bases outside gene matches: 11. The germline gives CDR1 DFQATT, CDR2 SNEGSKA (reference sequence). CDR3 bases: TGCAGTGCCGAAGCCTTAGCGGGGGGGCGGGAGACCCAGTACTTC. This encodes CSAEALAGGRETQYF.

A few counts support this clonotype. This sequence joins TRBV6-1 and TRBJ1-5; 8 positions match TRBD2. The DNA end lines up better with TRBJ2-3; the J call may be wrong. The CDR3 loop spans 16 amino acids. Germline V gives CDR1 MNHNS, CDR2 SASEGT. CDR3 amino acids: CASSESGGAGQDTQYF. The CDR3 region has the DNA TGTGCCAGCAGCGAATCCGGGGGGGCAGGGCAAGATACGCAGTATTTT.

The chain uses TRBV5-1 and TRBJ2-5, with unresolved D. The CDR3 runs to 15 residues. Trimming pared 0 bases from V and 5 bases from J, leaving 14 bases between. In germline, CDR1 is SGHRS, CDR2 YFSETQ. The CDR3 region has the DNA TGCGCCAGCAGCTTGGTTTCGGTAAATGGGGAGACCCAGTACTTC. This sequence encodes CASSLVSVNGETQYF.

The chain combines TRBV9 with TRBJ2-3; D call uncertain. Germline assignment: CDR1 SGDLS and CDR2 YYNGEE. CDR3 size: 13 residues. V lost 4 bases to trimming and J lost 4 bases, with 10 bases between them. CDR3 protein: CASSSPEADTQYF. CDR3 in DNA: TGTGCCAGCAGCTCTCCCGAGGCAGATACGCAGTATTTT. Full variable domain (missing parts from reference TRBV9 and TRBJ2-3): DSGVTQTPKHLITATGQRVTLRCSPRSGDLSVYWYQQSLDQGLQFLIQYYNGEERAKGNILERFSAQQFPDLHSELNLSSLELGDSALYFCASSSPEADTQYFGPGTRLTVL.

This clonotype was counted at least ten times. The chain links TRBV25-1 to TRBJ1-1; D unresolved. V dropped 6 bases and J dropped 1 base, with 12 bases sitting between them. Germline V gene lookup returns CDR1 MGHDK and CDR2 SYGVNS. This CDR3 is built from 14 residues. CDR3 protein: CASRDAGTNTEAFF. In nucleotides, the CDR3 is TGTGCCAGCAGAGATGCCGGCACGAACACTGAAGCTTTCTTT.

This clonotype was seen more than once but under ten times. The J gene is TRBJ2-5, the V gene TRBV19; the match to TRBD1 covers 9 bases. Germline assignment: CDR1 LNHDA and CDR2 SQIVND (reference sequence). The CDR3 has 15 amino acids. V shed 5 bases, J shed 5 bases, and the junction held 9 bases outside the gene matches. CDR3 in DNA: TGTGCCAGTAGTTCAACAGGGGGCGGGTTGGAGACCCAGTACTTC. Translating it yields CASSSTGGGLETQYF.

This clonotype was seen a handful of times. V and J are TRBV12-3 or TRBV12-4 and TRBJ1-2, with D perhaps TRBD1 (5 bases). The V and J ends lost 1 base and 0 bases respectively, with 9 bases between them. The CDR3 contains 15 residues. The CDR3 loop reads CASSLGGLANYGYTF. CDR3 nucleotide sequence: TGTGCCAGCAGTTTAGGGGGGTTAGCTAACTATGGCTACACCTTC.

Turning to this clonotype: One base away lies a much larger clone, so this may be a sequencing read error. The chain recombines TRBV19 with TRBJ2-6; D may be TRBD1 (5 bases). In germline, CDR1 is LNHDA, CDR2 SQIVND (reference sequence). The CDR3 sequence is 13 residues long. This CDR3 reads CASWSSGANALTF. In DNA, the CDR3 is TGTGCCAGCTGGAGTTCTGGGGCCAACGCCCTGACTTTC.

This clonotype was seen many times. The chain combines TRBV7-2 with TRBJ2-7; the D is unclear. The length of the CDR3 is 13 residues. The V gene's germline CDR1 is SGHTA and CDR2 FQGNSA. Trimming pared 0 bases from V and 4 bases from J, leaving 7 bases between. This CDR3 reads CASSLAHEYEQYF. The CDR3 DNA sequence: TGTGCCAGCAGCTTAGCGCACGAGTACGAGCAGTACTTC.

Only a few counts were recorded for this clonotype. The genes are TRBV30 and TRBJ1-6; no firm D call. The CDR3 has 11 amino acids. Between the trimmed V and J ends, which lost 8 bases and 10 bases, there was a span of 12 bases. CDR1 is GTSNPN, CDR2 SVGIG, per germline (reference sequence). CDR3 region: CARSMDSPLHF. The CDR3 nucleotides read TGTGCCCGATCCATGGACTCACCCCTCCACTTT.

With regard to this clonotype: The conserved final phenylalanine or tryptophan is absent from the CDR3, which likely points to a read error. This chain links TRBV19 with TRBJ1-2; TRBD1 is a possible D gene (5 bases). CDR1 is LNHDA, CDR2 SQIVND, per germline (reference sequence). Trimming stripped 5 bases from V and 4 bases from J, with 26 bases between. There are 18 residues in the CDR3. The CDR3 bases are TGTGCCAGTAGTGGCCTGCCGGATGGCCCAGACAGTGTCTATGGCTACACCCTC. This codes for CASSGLPDGPDSVYGYTL.

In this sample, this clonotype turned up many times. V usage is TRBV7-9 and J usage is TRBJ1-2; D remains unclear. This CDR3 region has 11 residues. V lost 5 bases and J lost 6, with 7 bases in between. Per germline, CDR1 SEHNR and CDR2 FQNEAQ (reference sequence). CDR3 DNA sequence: TGTGCCAGCAGCCCTAGTAATGGCTACACCTTC. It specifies CASSPSNGYTF.

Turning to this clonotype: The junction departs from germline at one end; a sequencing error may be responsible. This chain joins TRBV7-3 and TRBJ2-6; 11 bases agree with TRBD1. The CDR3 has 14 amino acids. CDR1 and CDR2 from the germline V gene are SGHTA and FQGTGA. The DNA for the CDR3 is TGTGCCAGCAGCCCCGGACAGGGGGCGCTCACTGAAGCTTTC. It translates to CASSPGQGALTEAF.

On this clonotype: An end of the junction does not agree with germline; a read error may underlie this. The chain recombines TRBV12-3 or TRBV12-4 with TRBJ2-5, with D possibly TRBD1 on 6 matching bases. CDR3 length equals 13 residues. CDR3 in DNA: TGTGCCAGCAGTCGGACAGACCAAGAGGCCCAGTACTTC. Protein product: CASSRTDQEAQYF.

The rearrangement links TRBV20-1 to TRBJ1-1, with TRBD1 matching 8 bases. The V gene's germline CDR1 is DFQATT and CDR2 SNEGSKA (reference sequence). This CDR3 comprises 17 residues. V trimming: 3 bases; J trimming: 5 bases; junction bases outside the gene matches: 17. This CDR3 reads CSARYWGQGARYTEAFF. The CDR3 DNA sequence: TGCAGTGCTAGGTACTGGGGCCAGGGGGCGCGGTATACTGAAGCTTTCTTT.

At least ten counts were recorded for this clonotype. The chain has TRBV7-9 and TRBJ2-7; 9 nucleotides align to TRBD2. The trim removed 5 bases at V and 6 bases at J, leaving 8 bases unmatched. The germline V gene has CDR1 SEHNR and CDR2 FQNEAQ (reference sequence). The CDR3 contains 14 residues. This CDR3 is CASSAIGTSSEQYF. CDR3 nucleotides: TGTGCCAGCAGCGCCATCGGGACTAGCTCCGAGCAGTACTTC.

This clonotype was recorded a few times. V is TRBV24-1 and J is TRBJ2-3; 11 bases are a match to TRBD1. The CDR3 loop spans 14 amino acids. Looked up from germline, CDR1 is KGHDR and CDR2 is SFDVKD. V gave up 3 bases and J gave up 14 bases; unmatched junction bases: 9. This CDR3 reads CATSDLQADRGRYF. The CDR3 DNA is TGTGCCACCAGTGATCTCCAGGCGGACAGGGGGCGGTATTTT.

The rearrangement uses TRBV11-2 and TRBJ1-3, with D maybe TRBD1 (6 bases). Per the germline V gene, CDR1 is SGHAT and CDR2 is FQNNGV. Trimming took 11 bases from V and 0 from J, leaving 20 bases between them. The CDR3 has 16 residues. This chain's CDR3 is CAPRGRTPYSGNTIYF. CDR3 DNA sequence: TGTGCCCCCCGGGGGCGTACGCCTTACTCTGGAAACACCATATATTTT.

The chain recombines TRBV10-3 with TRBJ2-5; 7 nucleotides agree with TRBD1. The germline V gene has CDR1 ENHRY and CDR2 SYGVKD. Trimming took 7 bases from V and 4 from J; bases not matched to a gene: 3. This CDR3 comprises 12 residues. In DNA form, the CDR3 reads TGTGCCATCAAGGGGGCAACAGAGACCCAGTACTTC. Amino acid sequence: CAIKGATETQYF.

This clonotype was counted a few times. DNA of the CDR3: TGTGCCAGCAGTTACTCCGGGGCGCTTCAAGAGACCCAGTACTTC. This sequence encodes CASSYSGALQETQYF. The rearrangement uses TRBV6-5 and TRBJ2-5; possibly TRBD1 or TRBD2 for D (5 bases each). Germline V lookup: CDR1 MNHEY, CDR2 SVGAGI. This CDR3 is 15 amino acids long. V lost 0 bases, J lost 2 bases, and 10 bases lay in between.

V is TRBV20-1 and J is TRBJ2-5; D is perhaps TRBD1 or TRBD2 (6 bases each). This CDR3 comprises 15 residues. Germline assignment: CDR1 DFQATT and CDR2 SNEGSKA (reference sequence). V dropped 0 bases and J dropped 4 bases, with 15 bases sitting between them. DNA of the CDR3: TGCAGTGCTAGAGATTCCGGGGGCGCGGGAGAGACCCAGTACTTC. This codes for CSARDSGGAGETQYF.

The DNA for the CDR3 is TGTGCCAGCAGCGTGCTACAGGGCGGGAACACTGAAGCTTTCTTT. It encodes CASSVLQGGNTEAFF. This chain joins TRBV7-2 and TRBJ1-1; D may be TRBD1 (6 bases). Trimming took 5 bases from V and 1 from J, leaving 14 bases between them. The CDR3 is 15 amino acids. Per the germline V gene, CDR1 is SGHTA and CDR2 is FQGNSA.

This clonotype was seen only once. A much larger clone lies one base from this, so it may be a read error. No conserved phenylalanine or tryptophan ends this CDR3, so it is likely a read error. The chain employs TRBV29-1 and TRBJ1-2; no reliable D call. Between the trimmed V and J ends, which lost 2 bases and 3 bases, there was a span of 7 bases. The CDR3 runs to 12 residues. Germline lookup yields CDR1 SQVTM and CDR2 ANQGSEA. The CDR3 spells CSVEQTYYGYTL. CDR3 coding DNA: TGCAGCGTTGAACAGACTTACTATGGCTACACCCTC.

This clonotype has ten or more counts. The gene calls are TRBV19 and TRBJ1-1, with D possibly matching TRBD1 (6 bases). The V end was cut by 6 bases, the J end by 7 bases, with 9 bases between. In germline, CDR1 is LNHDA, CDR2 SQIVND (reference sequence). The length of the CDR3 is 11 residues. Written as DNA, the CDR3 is TGTGCCAGTAGAGCGGACAGTGAAGCTTTCTTT. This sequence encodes CASRADSEAFF.

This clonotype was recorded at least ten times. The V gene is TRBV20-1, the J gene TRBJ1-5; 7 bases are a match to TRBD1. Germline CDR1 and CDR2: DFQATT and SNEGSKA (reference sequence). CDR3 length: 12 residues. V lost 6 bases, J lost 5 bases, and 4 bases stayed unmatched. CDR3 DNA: TGCAGTGCCCAGGGGGGGGATCAGCCCCAGCATTTT. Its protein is CSAQGGDQPQHF.

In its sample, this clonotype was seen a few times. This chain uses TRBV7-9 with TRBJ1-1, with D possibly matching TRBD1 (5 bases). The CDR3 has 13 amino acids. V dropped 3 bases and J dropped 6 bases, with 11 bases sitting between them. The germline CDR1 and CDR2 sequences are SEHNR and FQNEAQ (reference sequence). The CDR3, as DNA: TGTGCCAGCAGCTTCAAGGGGCGGCCTGAAGCTTTCTTT. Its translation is CASSFKGRPEAFF.

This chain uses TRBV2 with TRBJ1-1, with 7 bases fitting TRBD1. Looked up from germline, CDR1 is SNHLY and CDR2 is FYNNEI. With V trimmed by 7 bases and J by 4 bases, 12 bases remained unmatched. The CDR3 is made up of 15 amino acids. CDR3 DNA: TGTGCCAGCAAGGCCAGGGGGATGATGGGCACTGAAGCTTTCTTT. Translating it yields CASKARGMMGTEAFF.